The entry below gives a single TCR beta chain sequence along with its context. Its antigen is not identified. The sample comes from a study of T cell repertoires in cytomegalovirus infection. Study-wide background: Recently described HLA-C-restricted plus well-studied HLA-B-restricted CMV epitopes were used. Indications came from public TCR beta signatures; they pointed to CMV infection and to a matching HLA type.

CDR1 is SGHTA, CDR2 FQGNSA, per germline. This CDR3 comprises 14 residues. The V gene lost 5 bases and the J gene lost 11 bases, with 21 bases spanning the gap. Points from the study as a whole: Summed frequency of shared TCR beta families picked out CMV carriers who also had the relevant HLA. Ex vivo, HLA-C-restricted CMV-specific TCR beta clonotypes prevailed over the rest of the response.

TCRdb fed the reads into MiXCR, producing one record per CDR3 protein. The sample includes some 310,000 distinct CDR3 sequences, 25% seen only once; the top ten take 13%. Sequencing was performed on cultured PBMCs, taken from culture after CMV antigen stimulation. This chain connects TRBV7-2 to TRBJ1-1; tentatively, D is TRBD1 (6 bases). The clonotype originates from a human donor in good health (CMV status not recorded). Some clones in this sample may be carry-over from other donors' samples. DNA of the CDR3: TGTGCCAGCAGCCGTCGCGAGAGGGGGAGTGGGGCTTTCTTT. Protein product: CASSRRERGSGAFF.